This T cell receptor (beta chain) was captured in a study of preoperative IRX-2 immunotherapy in early breast cancer (dated by TCRdb to the late 2010s). According to the germline V gene (reference sequence), CDR1 reads SSHAT and CDR2 reads FNYEAQ. The V end gives up 3 bases and the J end 6 bases, leaving 8 bases in the junction not matched to a gene. The CDR3 sequence holds 14 residues, the cysteine and phenylalanine included. Only the CDR3 part of the read is kept: 42 bases, read in frame from the first base. Preparation of the library involved the immunoSEQ multiplex PCR assay. TCRdb stores this immuneACCESS table with in-frame sequences only. Part of the clones is absent; in the studies checked, under half of the shortfall reflects unresolved V genes, and no reason is known for the rest. A total of about 89,000 clones appear in this sample, 80% to 90% of them only once. The biggest ten clones account for roughly 1.9% of the sample.

A single count supports this clone. It lacks a known antigen. No qualities accompany the bases; no much larger clone lies one base away. Sample treatment or condition, as interpreted from the label and publication: preoperative locoregional IRX-2 cytokine immunotherapy. The samples were obtained from a phase Ib study that tested preoperative, locoregional IRX-2 cytokine immunotherapy designed to prime immune responses. Donors were patients with early-stage breast cancer who received IRX-2 before surgery. The chain was built from TRBV7-7 and TRBJ2-7, and 7 junctional nucleotides match TRBD2. This TCR came from a human donor with breast cancer. The sample was tumor tissue, taken after IRX-2 immunotherapy. The DNA sequence reads TGTGCCAGCAGCTTCTCTGGGGGGGTCCCCGAGCAGTACTTC. Its protein product is CASSFSGGVPEQYF.